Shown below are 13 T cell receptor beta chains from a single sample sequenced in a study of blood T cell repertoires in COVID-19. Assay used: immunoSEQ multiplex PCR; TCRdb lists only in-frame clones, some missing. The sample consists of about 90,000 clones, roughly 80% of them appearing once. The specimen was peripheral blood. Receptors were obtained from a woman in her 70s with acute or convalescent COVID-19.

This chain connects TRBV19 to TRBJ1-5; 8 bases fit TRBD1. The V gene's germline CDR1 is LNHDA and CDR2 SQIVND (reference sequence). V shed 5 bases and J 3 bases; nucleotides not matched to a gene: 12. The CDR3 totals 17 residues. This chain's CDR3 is CASSFISTGALNQPQHF. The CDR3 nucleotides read TGTGCCAGTAGTTTCATCTCGACAGGGGCCCTCAATCAGCCCCAGCATTTT.

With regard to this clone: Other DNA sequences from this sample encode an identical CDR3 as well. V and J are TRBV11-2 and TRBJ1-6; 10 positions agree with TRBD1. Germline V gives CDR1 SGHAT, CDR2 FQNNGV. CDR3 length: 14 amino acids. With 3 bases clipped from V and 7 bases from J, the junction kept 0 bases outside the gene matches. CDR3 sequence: CASSLGQGNSPLHF. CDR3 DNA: TGTGCCAGCAGCTTGGGACAGGGGAATTCACCCCTCCACTTT.

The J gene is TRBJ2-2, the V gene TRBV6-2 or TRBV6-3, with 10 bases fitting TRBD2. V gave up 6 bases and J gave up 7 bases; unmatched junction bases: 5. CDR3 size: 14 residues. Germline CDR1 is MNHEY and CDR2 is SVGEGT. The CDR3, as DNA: TGTGCCAGCAGGCCTAGCGGGAGTGGCGGGGAGCTGTTTTTT. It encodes CASRPSGSGGELFF.

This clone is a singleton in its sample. CDR3 protein: CASAWGRDGYTF. CDR3 DNA sequence: TGTGCCAGCGCATGGGGCAGAGATGGCTACACCTTC. The chain carries TRBV2 and TRBJ1-2, with D possibly matching TRBD1 (5 bases). This CDR3 is 12 amino acids long. Trimming left V 8 bases short and J 6 bases short, with 13 bases between. Germline V gene data show CDR1 as SNHLY and CDR2 as FYNNEI.

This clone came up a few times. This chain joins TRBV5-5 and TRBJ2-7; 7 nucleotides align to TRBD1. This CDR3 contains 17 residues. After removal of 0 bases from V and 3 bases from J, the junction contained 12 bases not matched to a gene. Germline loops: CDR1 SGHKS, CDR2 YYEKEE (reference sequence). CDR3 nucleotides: TGTGCCAGCAGCTTGGACTACAGGGGAAGAACCTTCTACGAGCAGTACTTC. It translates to CASSLDYRGRTFYEQYF.

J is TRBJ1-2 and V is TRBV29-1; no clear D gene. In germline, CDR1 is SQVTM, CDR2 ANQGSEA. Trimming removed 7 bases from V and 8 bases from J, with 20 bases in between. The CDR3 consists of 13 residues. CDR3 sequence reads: CSATSLGSTGYTF. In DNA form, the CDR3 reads TGCAGCGCCACTTCCTTAGGGAGCACGGGCTACACCTTC.

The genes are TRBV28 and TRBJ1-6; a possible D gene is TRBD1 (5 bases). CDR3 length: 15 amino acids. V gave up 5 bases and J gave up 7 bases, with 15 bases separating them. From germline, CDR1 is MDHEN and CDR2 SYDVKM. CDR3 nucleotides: TGTGCCAGCAGTCCGTCGGGGGGGAAGAATTCACCCCTCCACTTT. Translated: CASSPSGGKNSPLHF.

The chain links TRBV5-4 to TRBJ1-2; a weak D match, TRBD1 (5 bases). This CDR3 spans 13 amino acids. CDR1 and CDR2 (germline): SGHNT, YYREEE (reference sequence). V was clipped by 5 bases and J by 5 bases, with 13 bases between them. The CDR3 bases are TGTGCCAGCAGAATCCAGGGAGGGTATGGCTACACCTTC. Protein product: CASRIQGGYGYTF.

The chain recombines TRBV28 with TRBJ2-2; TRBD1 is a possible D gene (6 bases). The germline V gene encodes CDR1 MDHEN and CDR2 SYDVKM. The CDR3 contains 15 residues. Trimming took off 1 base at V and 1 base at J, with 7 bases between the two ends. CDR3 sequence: CASSLSGQNTGELFF. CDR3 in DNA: TGTGCCAGCAGTTTATCGGGACAGAACACCGGGGAGCTGTTTTTT. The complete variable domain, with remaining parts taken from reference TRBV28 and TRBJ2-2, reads DVKVTQSSRYLVKRTGEKVFLECVQDMDHENMFWYRQDPGLGLRLIYFSYDVKMKEKGDIPEGYSVSREKKERFSLILESASTNQTSMYLCASSLSGQNTGELFFGEGSRLTVL.

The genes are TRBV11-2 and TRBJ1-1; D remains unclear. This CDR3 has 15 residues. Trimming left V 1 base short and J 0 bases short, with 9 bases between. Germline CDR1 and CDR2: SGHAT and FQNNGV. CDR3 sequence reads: CASSLVAGLNTEAFF. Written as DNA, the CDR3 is TGTGCCAGCAGCTTAGTGGCGGGGTTGAACACTGAAGCTTTCTTT.

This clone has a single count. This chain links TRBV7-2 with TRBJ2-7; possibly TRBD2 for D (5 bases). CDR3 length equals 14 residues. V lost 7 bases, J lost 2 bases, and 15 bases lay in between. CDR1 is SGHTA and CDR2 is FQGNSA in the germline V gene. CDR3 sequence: CASTAARVAYEQYF. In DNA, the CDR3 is TGTGCCAGCACGGCGGCGAGGGTCGCCTACGAGCAGTACTTC.

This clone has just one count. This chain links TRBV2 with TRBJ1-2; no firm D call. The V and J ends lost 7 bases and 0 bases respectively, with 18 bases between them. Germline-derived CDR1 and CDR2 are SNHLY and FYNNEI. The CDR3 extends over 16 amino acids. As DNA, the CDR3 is TGTGCCAGCATTGGAAGGGAGGGCCATTCTAACTATGGCTACACCTTC. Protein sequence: CASIGREGHSNYGYTF.

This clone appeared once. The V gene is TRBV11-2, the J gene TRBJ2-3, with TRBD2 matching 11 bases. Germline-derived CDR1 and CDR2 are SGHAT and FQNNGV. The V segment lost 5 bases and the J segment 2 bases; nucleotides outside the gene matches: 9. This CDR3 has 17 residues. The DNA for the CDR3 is TGTGCCAGCAGCCCTGGTTTAGCGGGGGGGGTCACAGATACGCAGTATTTT. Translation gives CASSPGLAGGVTDTQYF.